This T cell receptor beta chain was obtained from a study of T cell changes during pregnancy in multiple sclerosis. The repertoire was sequenced with immunoSEQ multiplex PCR; TCRdb's copy has only in-frame clones and lacks some. Of roughly 48,000 clones in the sample, approximately 92% are singletons; the top ten hold more than 0.7%. The CDR3 is 16 residues long. Germline lookup yields CDR1 SGDLS and CDR2 YYNGEE. Trimming removed 0 bases from V and 4 bases from J, with 16 bases in between. This specimen was CD4+ T cells from peripheral blood mononuclear cells, taken in the second trimester of pregnancy. The receptor's source is a female donor in good health, enrolled as a control in a pregnancy study. This rearrangement joins TRBV9 to TRBJ2-5; tentative D call: TRBD2 (6 bases). The CDR3 DNA sequence: TGTGCCAGCAGCGTAGAAGTTCGGGAGAGAAGAGAGACCCAGTACTTC. Translated: CASSVEVRERRETQYF.